The 29 T cell receptor beta chains listed next were all sequenced from one sample in a study of shared clonotypes between healthy human individuals. Assay used: immunoSEQ multiplex PCR; TCRdb lists only in-frame clones, some missing. The sample yields 1,400,000 or so clones, roughly 98.5% seen once. The sample was naive CD4+ T cells sorted from blood. Subset: CD45RA+ positively selected. These receptors were taken from a man aged 30 to 45 in good health.

This sequence joins TRBV27 and TRBJ1-4; 10 bases align to TRBD1. Germline loops: CDR1 MNHEY, CDR2 SMNVEV (reference sequence). The CDR3 is 15 amino acids. With V trimmed by 5 bases and J by 7 bases, 7 bases remained unmatched. The CDR3 region is CASSPKGQGPEKLFF. The CDR3 region has the DNA TGTGCCAGCAGTCCGAAGGGACAGGGGCCTGAAAAACTGTTTTTT.

V and J are TRBV11-3 and TRBJ2-4, with 7 bases that match TRBD2. This CDR3 region has 15 residues. V lost 6 bases, J lost 0 bases, and 5 bases stayed unmatched. Germline V CDR1 and CDR2: SGHNT, YENEEA. The CDR3 reads CASRLERGAKNIQYF. CDR3 DNA: TGTGCCAGCAGACTAGAGCGGGGAGCCAAAAACATTCAGTACTTC.

The V gene is TRBV20-1, the J gene TRBJ1-2; maybe TRBD1 (5 bases). CDR3 length: 11 residues. The germline V and J ends were trimmed by 1 base and 13 bases, with 13 bases remaining between them. CDR1 and CDR2 from the germline V gene are DFQATT and SNEGSKA (reference sequence). CDR3 DNA sequence: TGCAGTGCTAGAGTGGGAGCGGGACCCACCTTC. Translated, it gives CSARVGAGPTF.

The chain combines TRBV29-1 with TRBJ2-7, with 7 bases matching TRBD1. The CDR3 has 11 residues. The germline V gene encodes CDR1 SQVTM and CDR2 ANQGSEA. V gave up 7 bases and J gave up 3 bases; unmatched junction bases: 3. CDR3 residues: CSGGTDYEQYF. DNA of the CDR3: TGCAGCGGAGGGACAGACTACGAGCAGTACTTC.

The chain couples TRBV29-1 to TRBJ2-7; D possibly corresponds to TRBD1 (5 bases). Trimming took off 7 bases at V and 2 bases at J, with 12 bases between the two ends. The germline CDR1 and CDR2 sequences are SQVTM and ANQGSEA. CDR3 length equals 12 residues. CDR3 in amino acids: CSALGLAYEQYF. DNA of the CDR3: TGCAGCGCCCTGGGGCTAGCCTACGAGCAGTACTTC.

The chain links TRBV18 to TRBJ2-7; weak D call: TRBD1 (5 bases). Trimming took off 3 bases at V and 0 bases at J, with 21 bases between the two ends. Germline V gives CDR1 KGHSH, CDR2 LQKENI. The CDR3 extends over 18 amino acids. The DNA of the CDR3 is TGTGCCAGCTCACCGGTCCAGGGCGAGGTCCTCTTCTCCTACGAGCAGTACTTC. This sequence encodes CASSPVQGEVLFSYEQYF.

V is TRBV30 and J is TRBJ1-3; D gene uncertain. V was shortened by 3 bases and J by 0 bases, with 6 bases between the two germline ends. There are 13 residues in the CDR3. Per the germline V gene, CDR1 is GTSNPN and CDR2 is SVGIG (reference sequence). The CDR3: CAWSQFSGNTIYF. In nucleotides, the CDR3 is TGTGCCTGGAGCCAGTTCTCTGGAAACACCATATATTTT.

The rearrangement uses TRBV7-3 and TRBJ2-5; a possible D gene is TRBD2 (6 bases). CDR3 length: 14 residues. Per the germline V gene, CDR1 is SGHTA and CDR2 is FQGTGA. Trimming cost V 5 bases and J 5 bases, with 15 bases left between them. The CDR3: CASSRDLPAETQYF. CDR3 nucleotides: TGTGCCAGCAGCAGGGACTTACCAGCGGAGACCCAGTACTTC.

The chain employs TRBV14 and TRBJ2-5; TRBD1 might be the D (6 bases). Per germline, CDR1 SGHDN and CDR2 FVKESK. Trimming shortened V by 3 bases and J by 7 bases, and 15 bases separated the two germline ends. The length of the CDR3 is 14 residues. The CDR3 DNA sequence: TGTGCCAGCAGCCATAATACAGGGAGTTCGACCCAGTACTTC. It encodes CASSHNTGSSTQYF.

This chain links TRBV7-2 with TRBJ1-4; D might be TRBD1 (6 bases). This CDR3 comprises 13 residues. Deletions cut 8 bases from V and 8 bases from J, with 15 bases between. In germline, CDR1 is SGHTA, CDR2 FQGNSA. CDR3: CASSWGAAEKLFF. CDR3 bases: TGTGCCAGCTCCTGGGGGGCAGCGGAAAAACTGTTTTTT. Complete variable domain (other parts from reference TRBV7-2 and TRBJ1-4): GAGVSQSPSNKVTEKGKDVELRCDPISGHTALYWYRQSLGQGLEFLIYFQGNSAPDKSGLPSDRFSAERTGGSVSTLTIQRTQQEDSAVYLCASSWGAAEKLFFGSGTQLSVL.

This chain links TRBV18 with TRBJ2-7; D gene unclear. The CDR3 runs 14 residues. Per germline, CDR1 KGHSH and CDR2 LQKENI. With 3 bases removed from V and 0 bases from J, the gap between germline ends came to 9 bases. CDR3: CASSPRQLSYEQYF. The CDR3 DNA sequence: TGTGCCAGCTCACCTAGGCAGCTCTCCTACGAGCAGTACTTC.

V and J are TRBV5-1 and TRBJ2-2; D call uncertain. In germline, CDR1 is SGHRS, CDR2 YFSETQ. With 6 bases removed from V and 1 base from J, the gap between germline ends came to 13 bases. The CDR3 is 15 residues long. The CDR3 DNA sequence: TGCGCCAGCAAGTATCCAGCACTGAACACCGGGGAGCTGTTTTTT. Protein product: CASKYPALNTGELFF.

V and J are TRBV28 and TRBJ1-1; D unresolved. Trimming took off 5 bases at V and 7 bases at J, with 14 bases between the two ends. This CDR3 spans 13 amino acids. Germline-derived CDR1 and CDR2 are MDHEN and SYDVKM. CDR3 in amino acids: CASSRPGVSEAFF. As DNA, the CDR3 is TGTGCCAGCAGTCGACCCGGGGTTAGTGAAGCTTTCTTT.

V is TRBV9 and J is TRBJ2-1; D is perhaps TRBD1 or TRBD2 (5 bases each). Germline V gene lookup returns CDR1 SGDLS and CDR2 YYNGEE. CDR3 size: 17 residues. V lost 0 bases to trimming and J lost 0 bases, with 13 bases between them. CDR3 DNA sequence: TGTGCCAGCAGCGTAGCTGGGACCTTCAGCTCCTACAATGAGCAGTTCTTC. Its protein is CASSVAGTFSSYNEQFF. Based on the CDR3 plus reference TRBV9 and TRBJ2-1, the full variable domain is DSGVTQTPKHLITATGQRVTLRCSPRSGDLSVYWYQQSLDQGLQFLIQYYNGEERAKGNILERFSAQQFPDLHSELNLSSLELGDSALYFCASSVAGTFSSYNEQFFGPGTRLTVL.

V usage is TRBV5-1 and J usage is TRBJ2-7; TRBD2 matches 9 bases. CDR3 size: 17 residues. Germline V CDR1 and CDR2: SGHRS, YFSETQ. Unmatched junction bases numbered 9, after V lost 0 bases and J lost 2 bases. As DNA, the CDR3 is TGCGCCAGCAGCTTGGCCTCGGGACTAGCAACCACCTACGAGCAGTACTTC. This encodes CASSLASGLATTYEQYF. The full variable domain, in which reference TRBV5-1 and TRBJ2-7 provide the parts outside the CDR3, is KAGVTQTPRYLIKTRGQQVTLSCSPISGHRSVSWYQQTPGQGLQFLFEYFSETQRNKGNFPGRFSGRQFSNSRSEMNVSTLELGDSALYLCASSLASGLATTYEQYFGPGTRLTVT.

This CDR3 is CASSYYSGVDYGYTF. The CDR3 DNA is TGTGCCAGCAGTTACTATTCAGGGGTGGACTATGGCTACACCTTC. The genes are TRBV6-5 and TRBJ1-2; perhaps TRBD1 as D (6 bases). CDR3 length: 15 amino acids. Trimming took 1 base from V and 3 from J, leaving 12 bases between them. Germline V CDR1 and CDR2: MNHEY, SVGAGI.

V usage is TRBV2 and J usage is TRBJ1-2; the match to TRBD1 covers 7 bases. CDR3 size: 15 residues. V shed 5 bases, J shed 1 base, and the junction held 7 bases outside the gene matches. CDR1 SNHLY and CDR2 FYNNEI come from the germline V gene. The CDR3 sequence: CASSPDRAINYGYTF. The DNA of the CDR3 is TGTGCCAGCAGTCCTGACAGGGCAATTAACTATGGCTACACCTTC.

The chain joins TRBV10-1 to TRBJ2-3; D is perhaps TRBD2 (6 bases). Trimming left V 4 bases short and J 1 base short, with 9 bases between. The CDR3 is made up of 14 amino acids. Germline V gives CDR1 WNHNN, CDR2 SYGVQD (reference sequence). The DNA for the CDR3 is TGCGCCAGCAGTGCGGCTAGCGGCACAGATACGCAGTATTTT. Translation gives CASSAASGTDTQYF.

The V call is TRBV15, the J call TRBJ2-2; TRBD1 might be the D (5 bases). Germline V gene sequence: CDR1 LNHNV, CDR2 YYDKDF (reference sequence). The CDR3 spans 16 residues. The V end was cut by 3 bases, the J end by 8 bases, with 19 bases between. The CDR3 protein is CATSRGLRSAPGELFF. As DNA, the CDR3 is TGTGCCACCAGCAGGGGGCTACGGTCCGCTCCGGGGGAGCTGTTTTTT.

The chain joins TRBV5-4 to TRBJ2-2; D is unresolved. The CDR3 loop spans 15 amino acids. CDR1 and CDR2 from the germline V gene are SGHNT and YYREEE (reference sequence). V lost 0 bases, J lost 5 bases, and 11 bases lay in between. CDR3: CASSLAEMKTGELFF. CDR3 in DNA: TGTGCCAGCAGCTTGGCGGAGATGAAAACCGGGGAGCTGTTTTTT.

The chain carries TRBV28 and TRBJ1-4; possible D gene TRBD1, 5 bases. Trimming took 8 bases from V and 8 from J, leaving 18 bases between them. CDR1 and CDR2 from the germline V gene are MDHEN and SYDVKM. The length of the CDR3 is 14 residues. CDR3 in amino acids: CASQRDGKREKLFF. As DNA, the CDR3 is TGTGCCAGCCAGCGGGACGGAAAAAGGGAAAAACTGTTTTTT. Full variable domain (missing parts from reference TRBV28 and TRBJ1-4): DVKVTQSSRYLVKRTGEKVFLECVQDMDHENMFWYRQDPGLGLRLIYFSYDVKMKEKGDIPEGYSVSREKKERFSLILESASTNQTSMYLCASQRDGKREKLFFGSGTQLSVL.

CDR3 sequence: CASSPYRARDTQYF. The CDR3 bases are TGTGCCAGCTCACCTTACAGGGCGCGGGATACGCAGTATTTT. The V gene is TRBV18, the J gene TRBJ2-3; the D gene is possibly TRBD1 (6 bases). V was cut by 3 bases and J by 6 bases, with 13 bases left in between. This CDR3 is 14 amino acids long. Germline V gene sequence: CDR1 KGHSH, CDR2 LQKENI.

This clone was found once. The chain is built from TRBV2 and TRBJ2-7; D not resolved. Germline V gene data show CDR1 as SNHLY and CDR2 as FYNNEI. The CDR3 covers 12 residues. Between the trimmed V and J ends, which lost 8 bases and 5 bases, there was a span of 13 bases. CDR3 in DNA: TGTGCCAGCCGACACGGTAGGCACGAGCAGTACTTC. Its translation is CASRHGRHEQYF.

The sample holds one count of this clone. The rearrangement links TRBV10-3 to TRBJ2-1; a possible D gene is TRBD2 (5 bases). The CDR3 loop spans 15 amino acids. Looked up from germline, CDR1 is ENHRY and CDR2 is SYGVKD. V shed 0 bases and J shed 6 bases, with 12 bases lying between them. In DNA, the CDR3 is TGTGCCATCAGTGAGTCTGCGGGCCGCCCCAATGAGCAGTTCTTC. Its translation: CAISESAGRPNEQFF.

The J gene is TRBJ2-1, the V gene TRBV5-6; D call uncertain. CDR1 SGHDT and CDR2 YYEEEE come from the germline V gene. V was cut by 1 base and J by 1 base, with 6 bases left in between. CDR3 length: 14 amino acids. The CDR3 coding sequence is TGTGCCAGCAGCTTGAAAGTATCCTACAATGAGCAGTTCTTC. This encodes CASSLKVSYNEQFF.

V is TRBV10-3 and J is TRBJ2-3; D remains ambiguous. CDR1 and CDR2 (germline): ENHRY, SYGVKD. V lost 1 base to trimming and J lost 6 bases, with 8 bases between them. The CDR3 length is 13 residues. CDR3 sequence (DNA): TGTGCCATCAGTGAGTGGGCACAGGATACGCAGTATTTT. It translates to CAISEWAQDTQYF.

This clone was seen only once. This chain links TRBV2 with TRBJ2-7; D uncertain. This CDR3 contains 12 residues. From germline, CDR1 is SNHLY and CDR2 FYNNEI. Trimming stripped 4 bases from V and 7 bases from J, with 11 bases between. The CDR3 nucleotides read TGTGCCAGCAGTGTAAGATATGGGGAGCAGTACTTC. Protein product: CASSVRYGEQYF.

The V call is TRBV25-1, the J call TRBJ1-2; 8 nucleotides match TRBD1. Trimming at V came to 10 bases and at J to 3 bases, leaving 4 bases not matched to a gene. CDR3 length: 12 residues. Germline V gene lookup returns CDR1 MGHDK and CDR2 SYGVNS. CDR3: CATWTGHYGYTF. CDR3 bases: TGTGCCACCTGGACAGGGCACTATGGCTACACCTTC.

V gene TRBV7-3 combines with J gene TRBJ2-7; 8 positions match TRBD1. The V segment lost 2 bases and the J segment 0 bases; nucleotides outside the gene matches: 6. This CDR3 has 16 residues. Per germline, CDR1 SGHTA and CDR2 FQGTGA. The CDR3: CASSLQGAQNSYEQYF. The CDR3 DNA is TGTGCCAGCAGCTTACAGGGGGCGCAGAACTCCTACGAGCAGTACTTC. Full variable domain (remainder filled in from reference TRBV7-3 and TRBJ2-7): GAGVSQTPSNKVTEKGKYVELRCDPISGHTALYWYRQSLGQGPEFLIYFQGTGAADDSGLPNDRFFAVRPEGSVSTLKIQRTERGDSAVYLCASSLQGAQNSYEQYFGPGTRLTVT.